This passage covers 17 T cell receptor beta chains from one sample sequenced in a study of T cells after yellow fever vaccination. TCRdb redid the calling of the 5' RACE reads with MiXCR, one entry per CDR3 protein. The sample includes under 550,000 distinct CDR3 sequences, just over 20% of them seen just once. The specimen comprised PBMCs, sampled roughly 20 days after the first yellow fever vaccination. All receptors come from a man between 18 and 35 years old who received the YFV17D yellow fever vaccine.

This clonotype showed up just a few times. The J gene is TRBJ2-3, the V gene TRBV6-5; the D gene is possibly TRBD2 (6 bases). Trimming took 2 bases from V and 2 from J, leaving 11 bases between them. Germline values: CDR1 MNHEY, CDR2 SVGAGI. The CDR3 totals 15 residues. CDR3 sequence: CASSYRDWDTDTQYF. The CDR3 nucleotides are TGTGCCAGCAGTTACCGGGACTGGGACACAGATACGCAGTATTTT.

The chain combines TRBV5-4 with TRBJ1-5, with D maybe TRBD1 (6 bases). The CDR3 runs 13 residues. Germline V gene data show CDR1 as SGHNT and CDR2 as YYREEE (reference sequence). V lost 0 bases and J 12 bases, leaving 13 bases between the germline ends. The CDR3 loop is CASSLEGGGDQHF. DNA for the CDR3: TGTGCCAGCAGCTTGGAAGGAGGGGGGGACCAGCATTTT.

This clonotype appeared a few times. The V and J genes are TRBV5-1 and TRBJ2-1, with D perhaps TRBD1 or TRBD2 (5 bases each). There are 14 residues in the CDR3. Germline CDR1 and CDR2: SGHRS and YFSETQ. V lost 8 bases, J lost 7 bases, and 19 bases lay in between. For the CDR3, the DNA is TGCGCCAGAAATAGGGACGCTCCCTGGAATGAGCAGTTCTTC. Protein sequence: CARNRDAPWNEQFF.

This clonotype was counted a few times. The V and J genes are TRBV7-2 and TRBJ2-5; 9 bases map to TRBD2. The V segment lost 7 bases and the J segment 4 bases; nucleotides outside the gene matches: 7. Germline V lookup: CDR1 SGHTA, CDR2 FQGNSA. This CDR3 is 14 amino acids long. The CDR3 DNA sequence: TGTGCCAGCACCGATGGACTAGCGTTAGAGACCCAGTACTTC. Amino acids: CASTDGLALETQYF. Looking up the rest from reference TRBV7-2 and TRBJ2-5 gives the full variable domain: GAGVSQSPSNKVTEKGKDVELRCDPISGHTALYWYRQSLGQGLEFLIYFQGNSAPDKSGLPSDRFSAERTGGSVSTLTIQRTQQEDSAVYLCASTDGLALETQYFGPGTRLLVL.

The J gene is TRBJ1-6, the V gene TRBV13, with 9 nucleotides matching TRBD1. Germline CDR1 PRHDT, CDR2 FYEKMQ (reference sequence). This CDR3 contains 16 residues. V shed 3 bases, J shed 7 bases, and the junction held 7 bases outside the gene matches. DNA for the CDR3: TGTGCCAGCAGCTTCGTAAGGACAGGGGAAAATTCACCCCTCCACTTT. Protein: CASSFVRTGENSPLHF.

This chain connects TRBV6-5 to TRBJ2-1; 7 positions agree with TRBD1. Looked up from germline, CDR1 is MNHEY and CDR2 is SVGAGI. V was pared by 4 bases and J by 3 bases, with 6 bases of the junction left unmatched. There are 15 residues in the CDR3. In DNA, the CDR3 is TGTGCCAGCAGTTTAATAGGGGACAGCTACAATGAGCAGTTCTTC. This encodes CASSLIGDSYNEQFF.

This clonotype was seen a few times. The chain has TRBV3-1 and TRBJ2-5; D remains ambiguous. The length of the CDR3 is 14 residues. Germline V gives CDR1 LGHDT, CDR2 YNNKEL (reference sequence). The ends were cut back, 1 base at V and 2 bases at J, with 8 bases in the middle. This chain's CDR3 is CASSQGVDQETQYF. Written as DNA, the CDR3 is TGTGCCAGCAGCCAAGGGGTTGATCAAGAGACCCAGTACTTC.

This clonotype was seen a few times. The rearrangement joins TRBV6-1 to TRBJ2-7; D tentatively fits TRBD1 or TRBD2 (5 bases each). The CDR3 runs 14 residues. The V gene's germline CDR1 is MNHNS and CDR2 SASEGT. V dropped 2 bases and J dropped 1 base, with 9 bases sitting between them. The CDR3 coding sequence is TGTGCCAGCAGTGAATGGGACGGATCCTACGAGCAGTACGTC. Translation gives CASSEWDGSYEQYV.

In its sample, this clonotype was seen a few times. This chain connects TRBV6-1 to TRBJ2-5, with D tentatively TRBD1 or TRBD2 (7 bases each). The CDR3 loop spans 18 amino acids. Germline V gene sequence: CDR1 MNHNS, CDR2 SASEGT. Trimming shortened V by 8 bases and J by 0 bases, and 25 bases separated the two germline ends. The CDR3 loop is CASGGAPQGQYHQETQYF. CDR3 sequence (DNA): TGTGCCAGCGGGGGGGCCCCACAGGGACAGTATCACCAAGAGACCCAGTACTTC.

The chain uses TRBV4-2 and TRBJ2-2; 7 bases align to TRBD1. The CDR3 is 18 amino acids. Germline CDR1 is LGHNA and CDR2 is YNFKEQ. Germline trimming cut 1 base from V and 5 bases from J; bases unmatched to any gene: 13. CDR3 in amino acids: CASSQVKGAGSNTGELFF. DNA of the CDR3: TGTGCCAGCAGCCAAGTAAAGGGGGCGGGCAGTAATACCGGGGAGCTGTTTTTT.

This chain links TRBV7-2 with TRBJ2-2; TRBD2 is a possible D gene (5 bases). Germline CDR1 SGHTA, CDR2 FQGNSA. CDR3 length equals 14 residues. Deletions cut 5 bases from V and 9 bases from J, with 16 bases between. CDR3 DNA: TGTGCCAGCAGCCCCGGGATAAAGTTCCGGGAGCTGTTTTTT. Residues: CASSPGIKFRELFF.

V and J are TRBV19 and TRBJ2-5; TRBD2 is a possible D gene (5 bases). Germline values: CDR1 LNHDA, CDR2 SQIVND (reference sequence). This CDR3 spans 14 amino acids. The V and J ends lost 7 bases and 5 bases respectively, with 17 bases between them. CDR3 bases: TGTGCCAGTACAATTTCCTTGGGCGGGGAGACCCAGTACTTC. This codes for CASTISLGGETQYF.

The rearrangement uses TRBV6-1 and TRBJ2-7, with 7 bases identical to TRBD1. With 6 bases clipped from V and 1 base from J, the junction kept 3 bases outside the gene matches. The CDR3 covers 13 residues. Germline assignment: CDR1 MNHNS and CDR2 SASEGT. CDR3 loop: CASRSTGSYEQYF. CDR3 nucleotides: TGTGCCAGCAGATCGACAGGGTCCTACGAGCAGTACTTC.

CDR3 sequence reads: CASSHAARGTDTQYF. DNA of the CDR3: TGTGCCAGCAGCCACGCCGCCCGCGGCACAGATACGCAGTATTTT. This chain connects TRBV9 to TRBJ2-3, with D unresolved. The CDR3 covers 15 residues. Germline V gene data show CDR1 as SGDLS and CDR2 as YYNGEE. The V end lost 4 bases, the J end lost 1 base, and 13 bases lay between the germline ends.

The table lists this clonotype with a few counts. J is TRBJ1-2 and V is TRBV7-2; D unclear. This CDR3 is built from 13 residues. With 3 bases removed from V and 6 bases from J, the gap between germline ends came to 11 bases. The germline CDR1 and CDR2 sequences are SGHTA and FQGNSA. CDR3 in amino acids: CASSFMTGDGYTF. CDR3 bases: TGTGCCAGCAGCTTTATGACCGGCGATGGCTACACCTTC.

The chain carries TRBV2 and TRBJ2-2, with D perhaps matching TRBD2 (6 bases). This CDR3 is 14 amino acids long. The germline V gene encodes CDR1 SNHLY and CDR2 FYNNEI. V shed 7 bases and J shed 8 bases, with 17 bases lying between them. The DNA for the CDR3 is TGTGCCAGCATGACTAGATCTAGCTTGGGGGAGCTGTTTTTT. It specifies CASMTRSSLGELFF.

J is TRBJ2-1 and V is TRBV20-1; D possibly matches TRBD1 or TRBD2 (6 bases each). The V end was cut by 0 bases, the J end by 15 bases, with 21 bases between. The V gene's germline CDR1 is DFQATT and CDR2 SNEGSKA (reference sequence). The CDR3 runs to 14 residues. CDR3 bases: TGCAGTGCTAGAGAAGTCTCCCGGGGGCCTGTTTTGTTCTTC. As protein: CSAREVSRGPVLFF.